The TCR beta chain described here comes from a study of tumor-infiltrating lymphocytes in primary liver carcinoma. Scientists recovered RNA and DNA together from approximately 20-30 mg of unsorted bulk tissue. The CDR3 covers 14 residues. Germline assignment: CDR1 SGHKS and CDR2 YYEKEE (reference sequence). Trimming removed 6 bases from V and 9 bases from J, with 16 bases in between. The input was around 530 ng total RNA; TCR beta cDNA was made from it with a constant-region primer. Modified slightly, ARM-PCR produced TCR beta libraries over three nested multiplex PCR rounds. TRBV1-TRBV30 forward primers paired with a C-beta reverse primer drove the first two PCR rounds, roughly 10 cycles each. A single record per CDR3 protein comes from TCRdb applying MiXCR to the multiplex PCR reads. The sample holds approximately 45,000 distinct CDR3 sequences; more than 70% are singletons and the top ten take 38%.

This clonotype is a singleton in its sample. The chain joins TRBV5-5 to TRBJ2-6, with D possibly TRBD2 on 5 matching bases. The sequence came from a woman aged 25 to 39 with primary liver carcinoma and hepatitis B virus infection. The sequenced sample consisted of tumor-adjacent normal liver tissue. The CDR3 loop reads CASMVHVEDNVLTF. The CDR3 DNA reads as TGTGCCAGCATGGTCCATGTGGAGGACAACGTCCTGACTTTC.